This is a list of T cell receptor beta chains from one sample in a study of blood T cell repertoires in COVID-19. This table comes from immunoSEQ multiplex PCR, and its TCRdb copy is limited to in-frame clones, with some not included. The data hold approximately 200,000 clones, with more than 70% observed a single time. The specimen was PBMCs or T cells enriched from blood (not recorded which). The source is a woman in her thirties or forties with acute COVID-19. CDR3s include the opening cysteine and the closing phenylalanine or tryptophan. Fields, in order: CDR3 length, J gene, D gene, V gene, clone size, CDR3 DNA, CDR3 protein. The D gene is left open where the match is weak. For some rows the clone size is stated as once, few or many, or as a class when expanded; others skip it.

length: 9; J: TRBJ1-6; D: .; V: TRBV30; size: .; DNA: TGTGCTGAAGGGAGCCTGCGTCTCTTT; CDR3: CAEGSLRLF
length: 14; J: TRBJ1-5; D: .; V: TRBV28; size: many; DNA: TGTGCCAGCAGTTTATCCCAGATGAATCAGCCCCAGCATTTT; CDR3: CASSLSQMNQPQHF
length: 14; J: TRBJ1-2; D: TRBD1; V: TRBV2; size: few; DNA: TGTGCCAGCAGCCTGGGACAGGGGGCGTACGGCTACACCTTC; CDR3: CASSLGQGAYGYTF
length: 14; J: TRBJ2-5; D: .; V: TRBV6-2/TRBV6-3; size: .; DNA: TGTGCCAGCAGCATGGGGCGGGATCGAGAGACCCAGTACTTC; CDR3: CASSMGRDRETQYF
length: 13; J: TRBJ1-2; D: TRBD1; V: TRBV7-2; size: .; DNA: TGTGCCAGCACCTTGGGACAGGGAGAGGGCTACACCTTC; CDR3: CASTLGQGEGYTF
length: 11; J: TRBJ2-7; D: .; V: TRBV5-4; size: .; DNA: TGTGCCAGCAGCTCCCATTACGAGCAGTACTTC; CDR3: CASSSHYEQYF
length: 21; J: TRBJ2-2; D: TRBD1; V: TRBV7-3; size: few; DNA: TGTGCCAGCAGCTTATTCCGGGTGTGGGGACAACAGGGGTCCGACGCCGGGGAGCTGTTTTTT; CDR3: CASSLFRVWGQQGSDAGELFF
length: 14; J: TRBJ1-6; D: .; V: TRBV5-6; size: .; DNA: TGTGCCAGCAGCCCCCCTTCACCCGCGGCACCCCTCCACTTT; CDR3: CASSPPSPAAPLHF
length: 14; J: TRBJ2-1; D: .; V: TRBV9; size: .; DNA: TGTGCCAGCACTGGATCACTATCCTACAATGAGCAGTTCTTC; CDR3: CASTGSLSYNEQFF
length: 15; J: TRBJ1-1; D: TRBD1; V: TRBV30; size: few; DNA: TGTGCCTGGAGTGTACAAAACAGGGGGAACACTGAAGCTTTCTTT; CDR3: CAWSVQNRGNTEAFF
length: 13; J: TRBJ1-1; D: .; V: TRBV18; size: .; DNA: TGTGCCAGCTCACCATCATTTAACACTGAAGCTTTCTTT; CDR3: CASSPSFNTEAFF
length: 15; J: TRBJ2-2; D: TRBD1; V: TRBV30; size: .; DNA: TGTGCCTGGAGTCACAGGGGCCCGTCCACCGGGGAGCTGTTTTTT; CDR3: CAWSHRGPSTGELFF
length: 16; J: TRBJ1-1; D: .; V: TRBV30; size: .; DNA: TGTGCCTGGAGCGCCTCCCTCGGGGGGCGGGCCACTGAAGCTTTCTTT; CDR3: CAWSASLGGRATEAFF
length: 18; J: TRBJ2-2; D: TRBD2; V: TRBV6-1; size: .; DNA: TGTGCCAGCAGCGAAGCGGGGGTAGCGGGAGCTTTGGCCGGGGAGCTGTTTTTT; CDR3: CASSEAGVAGALAGELFF
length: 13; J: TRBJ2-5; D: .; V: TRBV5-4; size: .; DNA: TGTGCCAGCAGCAGGGGGTCGGGGGAGACCCAGTACTTC; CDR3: CASSRGSGETQYF
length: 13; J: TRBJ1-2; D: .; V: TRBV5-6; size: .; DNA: TGTGCCAGCAGCTTGGGGAGGGTCAATGGCTACACCTTC; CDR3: CASSLGRVNGYTF
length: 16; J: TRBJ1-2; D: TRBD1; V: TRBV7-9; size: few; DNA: TGTGCCAGCAGCGACACCCGACAGGGGGGCGTCTATGGCTACACCTTC; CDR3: CASSDTRQGGVYGYTF
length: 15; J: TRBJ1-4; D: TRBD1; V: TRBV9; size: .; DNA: TGTGCCAGCAGCGCGAAGACAGGGGGAGGTGAAAAACTGTTTTTT; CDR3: CASSAKTGGGEKLFF
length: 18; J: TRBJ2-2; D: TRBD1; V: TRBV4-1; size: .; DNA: TGCGCCAGCAGCCAAGATCCTCCAGGGGGCTCGAACACCGGGGAGCTGTTTTTT; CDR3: CASSQDPPGGSNTGELFF
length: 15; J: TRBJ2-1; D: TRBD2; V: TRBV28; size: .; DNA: TGTGCCAGCGTTTCTGTAGCGGGGCAATACAATGAGCAGTTCTTC; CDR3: CASVSVAGQYNEQFF
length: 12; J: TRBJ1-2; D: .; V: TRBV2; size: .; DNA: TGTGCCAGCAGGACGAGTGGGACACCCTACACCTTC; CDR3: CASRTSGTPYTF
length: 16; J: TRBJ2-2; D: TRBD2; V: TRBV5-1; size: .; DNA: TGCGCCAGCAGCTTGGAGGCGGGAGGAGGGACCGGGGAGCTGTTTTTT; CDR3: CASSLEAGGGTGELFF
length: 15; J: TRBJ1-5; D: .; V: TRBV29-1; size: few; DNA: TGCAGCGTTCGTCATTCTCAGGGGCCCAATCAGCCCCAGCATTTT; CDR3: CSVRHSQGPNQPQHF
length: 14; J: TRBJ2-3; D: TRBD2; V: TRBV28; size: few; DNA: TGTGCCAGCAGACCGGGACTAGCGACAGATACGCAGTATTTT; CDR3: CASRPGLATDTQYF
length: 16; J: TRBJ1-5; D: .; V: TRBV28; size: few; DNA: TGTGCCAGCAGTTTAATTGGCGGCCAGGGGAGTCAGCCCCAGCATTTT; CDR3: CASSLIGGQGSQPQHF
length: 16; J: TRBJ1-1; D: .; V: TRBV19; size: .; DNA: TGTGCCAGTAGTTTTCGAGCCCGGGACTCAAGAACTGAAGCTTTCTTT; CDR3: CASSFRARDSRTEAFF
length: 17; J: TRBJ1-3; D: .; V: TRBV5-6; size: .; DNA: TGTGCCAGCAGCGAGACAGGTAGTCCCCTCTCTGGAAACACCATATATTTT; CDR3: CASSETGSPLSGNTIYF
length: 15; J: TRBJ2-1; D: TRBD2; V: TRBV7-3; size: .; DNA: TGTGCCAGCAGCCTAGCGGGAGGGAACAGCAATGAGCAGTTCTTC; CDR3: CASSLAGGNSNEQFF
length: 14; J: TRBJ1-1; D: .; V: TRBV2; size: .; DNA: TGTGCCAGCAGTGAAAGGGCCAGGGTAACTGAAGCTTTCTTT; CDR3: CASSERARVTEAFF
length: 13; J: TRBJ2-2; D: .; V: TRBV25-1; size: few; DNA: TGTGCCAGCAGTGAAGGGGGGACCGGGGAGCTGTTTTTT; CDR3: CASSEGGTGELFF
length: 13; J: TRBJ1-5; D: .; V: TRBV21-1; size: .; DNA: TGTGCCAGCAGCAAAACCTCGGATCAGCCCCAGCATTTT; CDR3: CASSKTSDQPQHF
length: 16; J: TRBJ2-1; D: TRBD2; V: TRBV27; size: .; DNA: TGTGCCAGCAGTCCCGAAGGAGCGGGGGGTTACAATGAGCAGTTCTTC; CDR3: CASSPEGAGGYNEQFF
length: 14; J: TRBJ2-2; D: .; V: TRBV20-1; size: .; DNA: TGCAGTGCTAGTTCGGTCCGGGTAGCCGGGGAGCTGTTTTTT; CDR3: CSASSVRVAGELFF
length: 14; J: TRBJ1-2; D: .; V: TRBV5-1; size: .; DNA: TGCGCCAGCAGCTTGGTACCGGGGTCCTATGGCTACACCTTC; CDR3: CASSLVPGSYGYTF
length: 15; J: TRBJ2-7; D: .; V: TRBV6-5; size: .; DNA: TGTGCCAGCAGTTTGATGGACACCTTTTCCTACGAGCAGTACTTC; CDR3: CASSLMDTFSYEQYF
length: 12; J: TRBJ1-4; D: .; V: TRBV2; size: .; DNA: TGTGCCAGCAGTGACAGGAATGAAAAACTGTTTTTT; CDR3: CASSDRNEKLFF